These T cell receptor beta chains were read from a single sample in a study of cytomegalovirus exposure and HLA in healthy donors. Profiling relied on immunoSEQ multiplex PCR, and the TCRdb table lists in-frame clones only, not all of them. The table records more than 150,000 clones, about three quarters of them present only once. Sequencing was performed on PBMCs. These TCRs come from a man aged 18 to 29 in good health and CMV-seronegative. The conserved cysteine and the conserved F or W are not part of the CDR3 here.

CDR3: ASSPGSVNTEAF; V: TRBV7-8; J: TRBJ1-1
CDR3: ASSVDGTSTDTQY; V: TRBV9; J: TRBJ2-3
CDR3: SMSDNEQF; V: TRBV29-1; J: TRBJ2-1
CDR3: ATSSPAGVRGEQY; V: TRBV15; J: TRBJ2-7
CDR3: ASSQTTVSNQPQH; V: TRBV19; J: TRBJ1-5
CDR3: ASSLLRQAGELF; V: TRBV28; J: TRBJ2-2
CDR3: ASSETFGSEAF; V: TRBV6-1; J: TRBJ1-1
CDR3: ARRGRGDNEQF; V: TRBV10-1; J: TRBJ2-1
CDR3: ASSLRVGDNEQF; V: TRBV7-6; J: TRBJ2-1
CDR3: ASSPRRGSSYNEQF; V: TRBV23-1; J: TRBJ2-1
CDR3: ASSSDRGRREKLF; V: TRBV7-9; J: TRBJ1-4
CDR3: ASSPQGTGNSPLH; V: TRBV18; J: TRBJ1-6
CDR3: ASSLSVSSYEQY; V: TRBV27; J: TRBJ2-7
CDR3: ASSRGGNSGNTIY; V: TRBV4-1; J: TRBJ1-3
CDR3: ASSPKTGTDYNEQF; V: TRBV7-9; J: TRBJ2-1
CDR3: ASRRATGGNEQF; V: TRBV5-4; J: TRBJ2-1
CDR3: ASSDGTGGGNEQF; V: TRBV6-4; J: TRBJ2-1
CDR3: ASSPPRAGGGEQY; V: TRBV2; J: TRBJ2-7
CDR3: ASSREVGARGDTQY; V: TRBV5-4; J: TRBJ2-3
CDR3: ASSLWDRGADTQY; V: TRBV5-1; J: TRBJ2-3
CDR3: ASNAVQGNYGYT; V: TRBV6-1; J: TRBJ1-2
CDR3: AAGGAGDTQY; V: TRBV10-3; J: TRBJ2-3
CDR3: SVPKEGGEIEF; V: TRBV29-1; J: TRBJ2-1
CDR3: ASSLGIRGETQY; V: TRBV7-3; J: TRBJ2-5